This T cell receptor (beta chain) comes out of a study of technical replicates of blood from several donors. Some clones are missing from TCRdb's copy, which holds only in-frame ones; the method was immunoSEQ multiplex PCR. This table holds fewer than 75,000 clones, approximately 93% found once. The J segment lost 0 bases and the V segment lost 6 bases, leaving 4 bases of the junction unmatched. This CDR3 spans 14 amino acids. CDR1 and CDR2 from the germline V gene are ENHRY and SYGVKD. Input material: T cells isolated from PBMCs. The rearrangement links TRBV10-3 to TRBJ2-7, with 8 positions matching TRBD1. The TCR comes from a human donor in good health. CDR3 loop: CAIRGTGDSYEQYF. The CDR3 bases are TGTGCCATCAGGGGGACAGGAGACTCCTACGAGCAGTACTTC.